These T cell receptor beta chains were read from a single sample in a study of blood T cell repertoires in COVID-19. The repertoire was sequenced with immunoSEQ multiplex PCR; TCRdb's copy has only in-frame clones and lacks some. Here the sample spans roughly 400,000 clones, just over 90% being singletons. Specimen: PBMCs or T cells enriched from blood (not recorded which). The origin of the receptors is a woman in her thirties or forties who had been exposed to COVID-19. The CDR3 runs from the conserved cysteine through the conserved F or W. D genes are given only for firm matches. Expanded clones get a size class; other rows say once, few or many, or leave the size out.

J | D | V | size | DNA | CDR3
TRBJ1-1 | - | TRBV30 | few | TGTGCCTGGAACATGAACACTGAAGCTTTCTTT | CAWNMNTEAFF
TRBJ2-7 | TRBD1 | TRBV19 | - | TGTGCCAGTAGTATAGGGACAGGCTACGAGCAGTACTTC | CASSIGTGYEQYF
TRBJ1-2 | - | TRBV30 | - | TGTGCCTGGAGTCCCCTTACAGGGTCTACCTTC | CAWSPLTGSTF
TRBJ1-4 | TRBD1 | TRBV19 | - | TGTGCCAGTAGTATGGGGACAGGGCGGGCTAATGAAAAACTGTTTTTT | CASSMGTGRANEKLFF
TRBJ2-5 | TRBD2 | TRBV5-4 | - | TGTGCCAGCAGTCTTGGCGGGAGTGGAGAGACCCAGTACTTC | CASSLGGSGETQYF
TRBJ1-2 | - | TRBV11-2 | once | TGTGCCAGCAGCTTAGTTTTGGTCGGGGTGAACTATGGCTACACCTTC | CASSLVLVGVNYGYTF
TRBJ1-5 | - | TRBV9 | - | TGTGCCAGCAGCGACGGAGTCTTAAATCAGCCCCAGCATTTT | CASSDGVLNQPQHF
TRBJ1-5 | - | TRBV27 | once | TGTGCCAGCAGTTTACGTCAGTATAGCAATCAGCCCCAGCATTTT | CASSLRQYSNQPQHF
TRBJ1-5 | TRBD1 | TRBV10-1 | once | TGCGCCAGCAGGGACAGGGGAAGCAATCAGCCCCAGCATTTT | CASRDRGSNQPQHF
TRBJ2-1 | TRBD1 | TRBV7-2 | - | TGTGCCAGCAGCTCACGGACAGGGTCCTTGAATGAGCAGTTCTTC | CASSSRTGSLNEQFF
TRBJ2-1 | TRBD2 | TRBV5-4 | - | TGTGCCAGCAGCCAACAAGCGGGAGGGCCTGTTGATGAGCAGTTCTTC | CASSQQAGGPVDEQFF
TRBJ2-3 | - | TRBV7-2 | - | TGTGCCAGCAGCTTAGTGGGTAGCGGAGCCGGCCCTAGCACAGATACGCAGTATTTT | CASSLVGSGAGPSTDTQYF
TRBJ1-2 | TRBD1 | TRBV5-1 | - | TGCGCCAGCAGCCGTGACGGACAGGGATATGGCTACACCTTC | CASSRDGQGYGYTF
TRBJ1-6 | - | TRBV30 | - | TGTGCCTGGACCCTCGACTCAACCTCCTATAATTCACCCCTCCACTTT | CAWTLDSTSYNSPLHF
TRBJ2-2 | TRBD2 | TRBV3-1/TRBV3-2 | few | TGTGCCAGCAGCCTTGGACTAGCGGGGGCGAACACCGGGGAGCTGTTTTTT | CASSLGLAGANTGELFF
TRBJ1-1 | TRBD1 | TRBV2 | - | TGTGCCAGCAGTGAAACCCGGACAGGGAACACTGAAGCTTTCTTT | CASSETRTGNTEAFF
TRBJ2-3 | TRBD2 | TRBV13 | - | TGTGCCAGCAGCTTAATCGCGGGAGGGAGCGCAGATACGCAGTATTTT | CASSLIAGGSADTQYF
TRBJ1-2 | - | TRBV2 | - | TGTGCCAGCAATCCGGGACTTAGGAATGAGGGCTACACCTTC | CASNPGLRNEGYTF
TRBJ1-1 | - | TRBV19 | - | TGTGCCAGTAGTATGGGGCTGGGGAACACTGAAGCTTTCTTT | CASSMGLGNTEAFF
TRBJ2-7 | TRBD2 | TRBV3-1/TRBV3-2 | - | TGTGCCAGCAGCCAAGATACCGGACTAGCGGGATCCTACGAGCAGTACTTC | CASSQDTGLAGSYEQYF
TRBJ2-5 | TRBD1 | TRBV29-1 | - | TGCAGCGTGTGGGGACAGGGGTTTCAGACCCAGTACTTC | CSVWGQGFQTQYF
TRBJ1-1 | TRBD1 | TRBV5-1 | - | TGCGCCAGCAGCCAGACAGGGGGCGGATGGACTGAAGCTTTCTTT | CASSQTGGGWTEAFF
TRBJ1-1 | TRBD1 | TRBV3-1/TRBV3-2 | - | TGTGCCAGCAGCCTCCGGGACAGGGAAGGGAAAATGAACACTGAAGCTTTCTTT | CASSLRDREGKMNTEAFF
TRBJ1-1 | TRBD1 | TRBV5-6 | - | TGTGCCAGCAGCTTGGGGGCGGGACAGGGGAACACTGAAGCTTTCTTT | CASSLGAGQGNTEAFF
TRBJ2-5 | TRBD2 | TRBV7-9 | - | TGTGCCAGCAGCTTAGGACGGGCTAGCGGTCCCCAAGAGACCCAGTACTTC | CASSLGRASGPQETQYF
TRBJ1-6 | TRBD1 | TRBV3-1/TRBV3-2 | - | TGTGCCAGCAGCCCGGACAGGGGAGGTGATTCACCCCTCCACTTT | CASSPDRGGDSPLHF
TRBJ1-3 | TRBD1 | TRBV2 | - | TGTGCCAGCATAGGTCTTGTAAGGGACAGACAGAGAAACACCATATATTTT | CASIGLVRDRQRNTIYF
TRBJ2-7 | TRBD2 | TRBV2 | few | TGTGCCAGCAGCCCGACTAGCACCTACGAGCAGTACTTC | CASSPTSTYEQYF
TRBJ1-1 | TRBD1 | TRBV10-3 | many | TGTGCCATCAGCTTTACAGGGGGCACTGAAGCTTTCTTT | CAISFTGGTEAFF
TRBJ1-1 | - | TRBV2 | once | TGTGCCAGCAGTTTCCCTCAGGGGTCGAGGACTGAAGCTTTCTTT | CASSFPQGSRTEAFF
TRBJ2-1 | TRBD1 | TRBV19 | - | TGTGCCAGTAGTACGACAGGGGCCCTCTCCTACAATGAGCAGTTCTTC | CASSTTGALSYNEQFF
TRBJ2-5 | - | TRBV7-9 | - | TGTGCCAGCAGCTTCCGACAACAAGAGACCCAGTACTTC | CASSFRQQETQYF
TRBJ1-2 | - | TRBV19 | - | TGTGCCAGTAGACAAAATTTGGGCTCGGGCTACACCTTC | CASRQNLGSGYTF
TRBJ1-2 | - | TRBV18 | - | TGTGCCAGCTCACCACGTGAGGGAATGTTCTATGGCTACACCTTC | CASSPREGMFYGYTF
TRBJ2-2 | TRBD2 | TRBV3-1/TRBV3-2 | - | TGTGCCAGCAGCCAAGGTCTAGCGGGGGGGCCGTACGGGGAGCTGTTTTTT | CASSQGLAGGPYGELFF
TRBJ2-3 | TRBD2 | TRBV24-1 | - | TGTGCCACCAGCCCCGGGGGGGCCCACACAGATACGCAGTATTTT | CATSPGGAHTDTQYF
TRBJ2-3 | TRBD1 | TRBV2 | - | TGTGCCAGCAGTCGGCAGGACAGGGCGCCAGGGGTGCAGTATTTT | CASSRQDRAPGVQYF
TRBJ1-4 | - | TRBV7-9 | few | TGTGCCAGCAGCACTAGGGGGGGAAAACTGTTTTTT | CASSTRGGKLFF
TRBJ2-3 | - | TRBV18 | - | TGTGCCAGCTCACCCTTCGGTCCCACAGATACGCAGTATTTT | CASSPFGPTDTQYF
TRBJ2-1 | - | TRBV20-1 | - | TGCAGTGCTAGTAAGGGAGTTCTCAATGAGCAGTTCTTC | CSASKGVLNEQFF
TRBJ1-1 | - | TRBV7-9 | - | TGTGCCAGCATCCCCGGGGGGGCTGGTGAAGCTTTCTTT | CASIPGGAGEAFF
TRBJ1-5 | - | TRBV15 | - | TGTGCCACCAGCAGAGGAGGGGGGGCTCATGGGCCCCAGCATTTT | CATSRGGGAHGPQHF